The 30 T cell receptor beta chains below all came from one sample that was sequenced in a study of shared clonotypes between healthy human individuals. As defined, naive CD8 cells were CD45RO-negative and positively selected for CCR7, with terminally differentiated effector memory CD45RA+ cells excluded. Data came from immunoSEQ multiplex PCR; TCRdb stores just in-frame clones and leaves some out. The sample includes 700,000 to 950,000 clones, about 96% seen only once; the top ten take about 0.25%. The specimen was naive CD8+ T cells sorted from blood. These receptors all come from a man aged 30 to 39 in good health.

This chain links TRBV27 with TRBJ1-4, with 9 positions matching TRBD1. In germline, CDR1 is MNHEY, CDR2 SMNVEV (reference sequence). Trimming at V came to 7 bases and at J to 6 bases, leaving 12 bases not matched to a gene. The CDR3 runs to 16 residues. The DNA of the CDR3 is TGTGCCAGCAAACCCGGCGCTTGGGACAGGGATGAAAAACTGTTTTTT. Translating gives CASKPGAWDRDEKLFF.

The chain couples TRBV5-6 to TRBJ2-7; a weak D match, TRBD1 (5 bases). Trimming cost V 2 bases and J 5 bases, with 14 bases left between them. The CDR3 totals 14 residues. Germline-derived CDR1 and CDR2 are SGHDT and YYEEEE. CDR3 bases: TGTGCCAGCAGCTTCGCGGCACTCAGGGACGAGCAGTACTTC. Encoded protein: CASSFAALRDEQYF. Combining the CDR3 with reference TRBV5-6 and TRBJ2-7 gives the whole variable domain DAGVTQSPTHLIKTRGQQVTLRCSPKSGHDTVSWYQQALGQGPQFIFQYYEEEERQRGNFPDRFSGHQFPNYSSELNVNALLLGDSALYLCASSFAALRDEQYFGPGTRLTVT.

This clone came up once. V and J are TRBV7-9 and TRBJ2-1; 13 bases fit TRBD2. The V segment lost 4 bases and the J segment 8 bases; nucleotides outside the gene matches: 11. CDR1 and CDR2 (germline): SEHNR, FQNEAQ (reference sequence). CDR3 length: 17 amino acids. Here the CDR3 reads CASSYIGLAGVYDEQFF. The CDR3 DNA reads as TGTGCCAGCAGCTACATCGGACTAGCGGGAGTATATGATGAGCAGTTCTTC.

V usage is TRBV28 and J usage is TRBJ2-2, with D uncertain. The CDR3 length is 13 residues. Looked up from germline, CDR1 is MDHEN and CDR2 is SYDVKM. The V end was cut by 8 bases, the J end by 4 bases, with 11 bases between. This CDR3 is CASFGRPTGELFF. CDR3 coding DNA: TGTGCCAGCTTTGGCAGACCCACCGGGGAGCTGTTTTTT.

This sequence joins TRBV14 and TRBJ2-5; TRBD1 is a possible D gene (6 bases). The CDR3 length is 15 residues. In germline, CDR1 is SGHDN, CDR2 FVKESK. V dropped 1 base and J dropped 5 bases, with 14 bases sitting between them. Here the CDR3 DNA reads TGTGCCAGCAGCCAAGGCGCAGGGGCAGGGGAGACCCAGTACTTC. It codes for CASSQGAGAGETQYF.

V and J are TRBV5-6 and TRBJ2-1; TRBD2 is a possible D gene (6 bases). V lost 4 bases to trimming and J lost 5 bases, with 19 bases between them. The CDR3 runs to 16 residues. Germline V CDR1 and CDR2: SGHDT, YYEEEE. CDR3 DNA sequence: TGTGCCAGCAGCCCAGTTGCGGGGATGGTACACAATGAGCAGTTCTTC. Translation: CASSPVAGMVHNEQFF.

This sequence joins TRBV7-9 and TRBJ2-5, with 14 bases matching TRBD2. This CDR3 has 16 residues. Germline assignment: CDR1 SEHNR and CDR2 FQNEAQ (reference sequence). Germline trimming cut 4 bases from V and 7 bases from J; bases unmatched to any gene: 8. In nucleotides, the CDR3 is TGTGCCAGCAGCTCCGGGACTAGCGGGAGTGTTGGGACCCAGTACTTC. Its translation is CASSSGTSGSVGTQYF. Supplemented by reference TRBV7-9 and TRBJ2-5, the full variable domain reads DTGVSQNPRHKITKRGQNVTFRCDPISEHNRLYWYRQTLGQGPEFLTYFQNEAQLEKSRLLSDRFSAERPKGSFSTLEIQRTEQGDSAMYLCASSSGTSGSVGTQYFGPGTRLLVL.

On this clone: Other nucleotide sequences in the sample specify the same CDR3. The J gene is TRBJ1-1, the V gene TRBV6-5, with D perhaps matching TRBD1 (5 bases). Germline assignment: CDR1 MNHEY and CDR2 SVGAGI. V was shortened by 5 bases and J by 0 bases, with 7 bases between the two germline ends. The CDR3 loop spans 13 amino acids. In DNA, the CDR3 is TGTGCCAGCAGTCCGGGGGTGAACACTGAAGCTTTCTTT. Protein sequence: CASSPGVNTEAFF.

In nucleotides, the CDR3 is TGTGCCAGCAGCACCGGGGACAGGGCAGATACGCAGTATTTT. The encoded protein is CASSTGDRADTQYF. The chain couples TRBV13 to TRBJ2-3; 9 nucleotides agree with TRBD1. Germline V gene lookup returns CDR1 PRHDT and CDR2 FYEKMQ (reference sequence). The CDR3 length is 14 residues. With 5 bases clipped from V and 4 bases from J, the junction kept 4 bases outside the gene matches.

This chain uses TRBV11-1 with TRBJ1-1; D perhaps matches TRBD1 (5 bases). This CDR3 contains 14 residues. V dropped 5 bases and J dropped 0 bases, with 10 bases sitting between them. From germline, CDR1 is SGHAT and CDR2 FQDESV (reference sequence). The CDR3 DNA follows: TGTGCCAGCAGCCCAGGACACTTGAACACTGAAGCTTTCTTT. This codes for CASSPGHLNTEAFF. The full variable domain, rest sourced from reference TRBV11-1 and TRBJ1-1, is EAEVAQSPRYKITEKSQAVAFWCDPISGHATLYWYRQILGQGPELLVQFQDESVVDDSQLPKDRFSAERLKGVDSTLKIQPAELGDSAMYLCASSPGHLNTEAFFGQGTRLTVV.

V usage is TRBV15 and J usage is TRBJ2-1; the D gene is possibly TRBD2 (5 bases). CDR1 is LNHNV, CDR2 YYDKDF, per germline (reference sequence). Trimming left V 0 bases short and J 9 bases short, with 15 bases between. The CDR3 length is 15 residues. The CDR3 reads CATSRDLSLAGEQFF. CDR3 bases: TGTGCCACCAGCAGAGATCTCAGTCTAGCCGGTGAGCAGTTCTTC.

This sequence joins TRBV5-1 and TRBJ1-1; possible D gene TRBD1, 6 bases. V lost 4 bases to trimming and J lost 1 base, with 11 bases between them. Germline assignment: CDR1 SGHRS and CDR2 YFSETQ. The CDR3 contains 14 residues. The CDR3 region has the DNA TGCGCCAGCAGCAGGCCGGGACAGAACACTGAAGCTTTCTTT. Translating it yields CASSRPGQNTEAFF.

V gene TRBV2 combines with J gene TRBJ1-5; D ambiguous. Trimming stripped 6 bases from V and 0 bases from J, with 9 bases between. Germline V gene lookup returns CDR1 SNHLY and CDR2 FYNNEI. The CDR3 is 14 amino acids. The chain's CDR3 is CASSGLFSNQPQHF. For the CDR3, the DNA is TGTGCCAGCAGCGGACTATTTAGCAATCAGCCCCAGCATTTT.

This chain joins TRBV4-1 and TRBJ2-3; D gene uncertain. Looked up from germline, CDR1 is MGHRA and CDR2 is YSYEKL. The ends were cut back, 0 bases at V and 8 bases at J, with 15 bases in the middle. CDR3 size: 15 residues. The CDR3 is CASSQDDSRTRTQYF. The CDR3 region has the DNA TGCGCCAGCAGCCAAGATGACTCCCGCACTCGTACGCAGTATTTT.

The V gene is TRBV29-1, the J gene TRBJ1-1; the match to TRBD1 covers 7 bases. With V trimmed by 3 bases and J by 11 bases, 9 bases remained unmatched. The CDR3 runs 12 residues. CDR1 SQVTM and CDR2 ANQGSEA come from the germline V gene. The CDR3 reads CSVEGRGAEAFF. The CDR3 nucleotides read TGCAGCGTTGAGGGCAGGGGGGCCGAGGCTTTCTTT.

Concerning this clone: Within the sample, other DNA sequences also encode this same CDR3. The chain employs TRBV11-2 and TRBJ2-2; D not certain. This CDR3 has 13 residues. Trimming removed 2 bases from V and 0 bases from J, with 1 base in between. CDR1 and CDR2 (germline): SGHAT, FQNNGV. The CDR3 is CASSLSNTGELFF. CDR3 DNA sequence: TGTGCCAGCAGCTTATCGAACACCGGGGAGCTGTTTTTT.

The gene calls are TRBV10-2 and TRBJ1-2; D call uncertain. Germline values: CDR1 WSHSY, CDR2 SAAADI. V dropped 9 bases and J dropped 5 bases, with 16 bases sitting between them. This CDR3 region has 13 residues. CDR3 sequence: CASTDTAAYGYTF. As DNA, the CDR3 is TGCGCCAGTACCGACACAGCGGCGTATGGCTACACCTTC.

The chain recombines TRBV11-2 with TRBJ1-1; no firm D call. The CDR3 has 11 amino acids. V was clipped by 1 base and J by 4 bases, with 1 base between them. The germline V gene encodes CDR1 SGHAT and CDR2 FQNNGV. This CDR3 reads CASSLVTEAFF. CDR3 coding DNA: TGTGCCAGCAGCTTAGTCACTGAAGCTTTCTTT.

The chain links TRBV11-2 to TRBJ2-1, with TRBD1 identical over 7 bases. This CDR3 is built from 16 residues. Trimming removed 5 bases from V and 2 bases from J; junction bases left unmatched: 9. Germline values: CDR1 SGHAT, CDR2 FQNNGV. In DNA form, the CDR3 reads TGTGCCAGCAGCCCTTATTCAGGGGGAGCCTACAATGAGCAGTTCTTC. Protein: CASSPYSGGAYNEQFF.

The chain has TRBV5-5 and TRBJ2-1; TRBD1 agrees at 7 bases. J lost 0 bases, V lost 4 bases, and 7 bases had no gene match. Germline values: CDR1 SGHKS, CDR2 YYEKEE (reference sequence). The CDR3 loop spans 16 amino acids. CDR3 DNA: TGTGCCAGCAGCCCAAGCCGGGACAGCTCCTACAATGAGCAGTTCTTC. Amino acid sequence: CASSPSRDSSYNEQFF.

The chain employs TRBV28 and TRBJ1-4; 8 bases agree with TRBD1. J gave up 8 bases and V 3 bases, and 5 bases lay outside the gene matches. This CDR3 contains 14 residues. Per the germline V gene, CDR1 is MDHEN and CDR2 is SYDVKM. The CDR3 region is CASSLTGALEKLFF. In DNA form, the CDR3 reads TGTGCCAGCAGTTTGACAGGGGCTTTGGAAAAACTGTTTTTT.

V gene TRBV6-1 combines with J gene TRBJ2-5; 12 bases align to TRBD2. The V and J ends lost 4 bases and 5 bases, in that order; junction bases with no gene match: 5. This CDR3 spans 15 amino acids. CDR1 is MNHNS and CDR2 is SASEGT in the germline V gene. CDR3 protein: CASSGLAGVRETQYF. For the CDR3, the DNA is TGTGCCAGCAGTGGACTAGCGGGAGTAAGGGAGACCCAGTACTTC.

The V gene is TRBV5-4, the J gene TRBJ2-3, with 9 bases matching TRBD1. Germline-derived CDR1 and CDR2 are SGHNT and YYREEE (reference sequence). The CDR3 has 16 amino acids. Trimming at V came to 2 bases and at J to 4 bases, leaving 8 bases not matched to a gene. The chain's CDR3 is CASSLVPGQGSDTQYF. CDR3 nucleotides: TGTGCCAGCAGCTTAGTGCCGGGACAGGGCTCAGATACGCAGTATTTT.

Here the CDR3 reads CASSLAGGTNYEQYF. The CDR3 coding sequence is TGTGCCAGCAGCTTAGCGGGCGGGACTAACTACGAGCAGTACTTC. The chain couples TRBV7-9 to TRBJ2-7, with 7 bases fitting TRBD2. Germline-derived CDR1 and CDR2 are SEHNR and FQNEAQ (reference sequence). The ends lost 0 bases at V and 3 bases at J; junction bases unmatched: 5. This CDR3 is 15 amino acids long.

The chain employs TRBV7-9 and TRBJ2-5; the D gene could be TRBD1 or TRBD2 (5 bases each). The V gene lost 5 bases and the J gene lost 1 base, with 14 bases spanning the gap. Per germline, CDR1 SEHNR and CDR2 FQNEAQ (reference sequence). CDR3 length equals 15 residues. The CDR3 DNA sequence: TGTGCCAGCAGCAAATGGGACCCTGGCCAAGAGACCCAGTACTTC. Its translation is CASSKWDPGQETQYF.

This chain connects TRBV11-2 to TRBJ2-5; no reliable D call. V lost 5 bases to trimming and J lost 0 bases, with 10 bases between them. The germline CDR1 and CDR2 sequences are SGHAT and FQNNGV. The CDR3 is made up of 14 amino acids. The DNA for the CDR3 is TGTGCCAGCAGCCTGAGCGTGTACCAAGAGACCCAGTACTTC. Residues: CASSLSVYQETQYF.

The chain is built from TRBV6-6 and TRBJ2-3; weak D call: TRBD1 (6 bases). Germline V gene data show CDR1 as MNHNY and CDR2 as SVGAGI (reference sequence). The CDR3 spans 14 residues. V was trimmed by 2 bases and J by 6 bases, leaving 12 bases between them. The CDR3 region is CASSYEGGADTQYF. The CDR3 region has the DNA TGTGCCAGCAGTTACGAAGGGGGAGCGGATACGCAGTATTTT.

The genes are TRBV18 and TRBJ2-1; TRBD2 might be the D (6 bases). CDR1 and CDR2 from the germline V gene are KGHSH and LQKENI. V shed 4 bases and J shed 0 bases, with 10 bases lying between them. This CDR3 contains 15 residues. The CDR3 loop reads CASSRLGNSYNEQFF. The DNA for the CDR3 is TGTGCCAGCTCACGACTAGGGAACTCCTACAATGAGCAGTTCTTC.

The CDR3: CASSVNLEYEKLFF. CDR3 sequence (DNA): TGTGCCAGCAGCGTAAATCTGGAATACGAAAAACTGTTTTTT. The chain recombines TRBV7-9 with TRBJ1-4; no firm D call. Trimming took 5 bases from V and 8 from J, leaving 15 bases between them. The CDR3 extends over 14 amino acids. Germline V CDR1 and CDR2: SEHNR, FQNEAQ (reference sequence).

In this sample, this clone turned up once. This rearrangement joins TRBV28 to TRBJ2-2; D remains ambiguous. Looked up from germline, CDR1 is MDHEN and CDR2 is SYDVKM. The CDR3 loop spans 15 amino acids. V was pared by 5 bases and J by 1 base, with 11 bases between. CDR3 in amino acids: CASSTRHMNTGELFF. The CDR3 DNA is TGTGCCAGCAGTACCAGACACATGAACACCGGGGAGCTGTTTTTT.